This TCR beta chain was sequenced for a study of T cell repertoires in cytomegalovirus infection. About the study: Public TCR beta signatures were indicative of both CMV infection and a matching HLA type.

V was trimmed by 3 bases and J by 1 base, leaving 12 bases between them. Looked up from germline, CDR1 is SNHLY and CDR2 is FYNNEI. The CDR3 has 15 residues. This clonotype was observed many times. What it binds is not known. TCRdb independently ran MiXCR on the reads; one entry per CDR3 protein. The table has approximately 140,000 distinct CDR3 sequences, 5% to 6.5% seen once. Regarding the study as a whole: CMV-specific TCR beta clonotypes restricted by HLA-C were the ones dominating the ex vivo response.

The sequence was obtained from a human donor in good health (CMV status not recorded). Some clones in this sample may be carry-over from other donors' samples. The chain recombines TRBV2 with TRBJ2-5, with D possibly matching TRBD2 (5 bases). The sample was PBMCs. CDR3 sequence reads: CASSEGISVQETQYF. The DNA for the CDR3 is TGTGCCAGCAGTGAGGGGATTAGCGTCCAAGAGACCCAGTACTTC.